This TCR beta chain was captured in a study of T cells in Graves' hyperthyroidism and ophthalmopathy. CDR3 length: 17 residues. V lost 0 bases to trimming and J lost 6 bases; unmatched junction nucleotides: 10. Looked up from germline, CDR1 is LNHNV and CDR2 is YYDKDF (reference sequence). Amplification yielded TCR beta CDR3 regions, with RNA transcripts as the source. HTBI primers were the set used in a first-round RT-PCR of the TCR CDR3. TCRdb ran MiXCR on the multiplex PCR reads and lists one entry per CDR3 protein. This table has approximately 370,000 distinct CDR3 sequences, approximately 18% appearing once.

Sequencing was performed on blood. The TCR was taken from a woman between 25 and 40 years old with Graves' hyperthyroidism that later progressed to Graves' ophthalmopathy. V gene TRBV15 combines with J gene TRBJ2-2; 7 positions match TRBD2. As DNA, the CDR3 is TGTGCCACCAGCAGAGATAGGAGACTAGCTCTCTCCGGGGAGCTGTTTTTT. Translating gives CATSRDRRLALSGELFF.